These 26 T cell receptor beta chains came from one sample sequenced in a study of T cell changes during pregnancy in multiple sclerosis. The protocol was immunoSEQ multiplex PCR, while the TCRdb copy is restricted to in-frame clones and leaves out a portion. The sample has tens of thousands of clones, 75% to 95% seen once. The sequenced sample was CD8+ T cells from peripheral blood mononuclear cells, obtained in the first trimester of pregnancy. Every receptor here comes from a female donor with multiple sclerosis, enrolled in a pregnancy study.

The chain uses TRBV30 and TRBJ1-2; a weak D match, TRBD1 (5 bases). This CDR3 is built from 13 residues. V gave up 3 bases and J gave up 4 bases, with 12 bases separating them. Germline assignment: CDR1 GTSNPN and CDR2 SVGIG (reference sequence). CDR3 nucleotide sequence: TGTGCCTGGAGGCCCAGGGAATCCTATGGCTACACCTTC. Translating gives CAWRPRESYGYTF.

J is TRBJ1-2 and V is TRBV5-6; D uncertain. V lost 2 bases, J lost 3 bases, and 11 bases lay in between. CDR1 is SGHDT and CDR2 is YYEEEE in the germline V gene. CDR3 length: 14 residues. CDR3 loop: CASSLTGTDYGYTF. DNA for the CDR3: TGTGCCAGCAGCTTAACGGGAACGGACTATGGCTACACCTTC.

The chain combines TRBV7-9 with TRBJ2-3; no clear D gene. Trimming cost V 3 bases and J 4 bases, with 5 bases left between them. Germline V lookup: CDR1 SEHNR, CDR2 FQNEAQ (reference sequence). This CDR3 is 12 amino acids long. The chain's CDR3 is CASSFGADTQYF. The CDR3 DNA reads as TGTGCCAGCAGCTTTGGAGCAGATACGCAGTATTTT.

The CDR3 DNA is TGTGCCAGCAGCCCCCCCAGGGGGAGGCCGGCCTACGAGCAGTACTTC. Residues: CASSPPRGRPAYEQYF. The V gene is TRBV11-2, the J gene TRBJ2-7, with D tentatively TRBD1 (7 bases). CDR1 and CDR2 (germline): SGHAT, FQNNGV. V was shortened by 5 bases and J by 2 bases, with 19 bases between the two germline ends. This CDR3 spans 16 amino acids.

The chain has TRBV7-9 and TRBJ1-4; unclear D gene. The V and J ends lost 5 bases and 6 bases respectively, with 13 bases between them. CDR1 is SEHNR and CDR2 is FQNEAQ in the germline V gene (reference sequence). This CDR3 has 14 residues. The CDR3 sequence is CASSDGREDEKLFF. The DNA for the CDR3 is TGTGCCAGCAGCGACGGGAGAGAGGATGAAAAACTGTTTTTT.

V usage is TRBV4-1 and J usage is TRBJ2-1; maybe TRBD1 (5 bases). CDR1 MGHRA and CDR2 YSYEKL come from the germline V gene. The CDR3 runs 15 residues. Trimming cost V 1 base and J 6 bases, with 13 bases left between them. The CDR3 loop reads CASSQGQGIINEQFF. The CDR3 DNA follows: TGCGCCAGCAGCCAAGGGCAGGGCATTATCAATGAGCAGTTCTTC.

In regard to this clone: The junction and the germline gene differ at one end; a read error may be behind it. This chain joins TRBV7-7 and TRBJ2-1; 13 bases are shared with TRBD2. In germline, CDR1 is SSHAT, CDR2 FNYEAQ (reference sequence). This CDR3 has 16 amino acids. The CDR3 here is CASSAEGLAGDSEQFF. The DNA for the CDR3 is TGTGCTAGCAGCGCAGAAGGACTAGCGGGAGATAGCGAGCAGTTCTTC.

V is TRBV27 and J is TRBJ2-1; 8 nucleotides align to TRBD1. V shed 3 bases and J 8 bases; nucleotides not matched to a gene: 6. This CDR3 spans 14 amino acids. Germline values: CDR1 MNHEY, CDR2 SMNVEV (reference sequence). The CDR3 region is CASSLGPGGDEQFF. The CDR3 DNA is TGTGCCAGCAGTTTGGGCCCAGGGGGCGATGAGCAGTTCTTC.

The rearrangement joins TRBV2 to TRBJ1-2, with TRBD1 as a possible D gene (6 bases). V was clipped by 6 bases and J by 4 bases, with 15 bases between them. Germline loops: CDR1 SNHLY, CDR2 FYNNEI. The length of the CDR3 is 14 residues. DNA for the CDR3: TGTGCCAGCAGGCGGGCAGGGGAATCCTATGGCTACACCTTC. Translated: CASRRAGESYGYTF. Based on the CDR3 plus reference TRBV2 and TRBJ1-2, the full variable domain is EPEVTQTPSHQVTQMGQEVILRCVPISNHLYFYWYRQILGQKVEFLVSFYNNEISEKSEIFDDQFSVERPDGSNFTLKIRSTKLEDSAMYFCASRRAGESYGYTFGSGTRLTVV.

The chain uses TRBV4-1 and TRBJ1-5; tentatively, D is TRBD1 (6 bases). V was cut by 2 bases and J by 6 bases, with 17 bases left in between. Per the germline V gene, CDR1 is MGHRA and CDR2 is YSYEKL. This CDR3 has 16 amino acids. In nucleotides, the CDR3 is TGCGCCAGCAGCCAACACCGGGACACAGCCAGTCAGCCCCAGCATTTT. Protein: CASSQHRDTASQPQHF.

The chain combines TRBV4-2 with TRBJ2-1; D might be TRBD2 (5 bases). Germline V lookup: CDR1 LGHNA, CDR2 YNFKEQ. The V gene lost 1 base and the J gene lost 9 bases, with 10 bases spanning the gap. The CDR3 length is 13 residues. The CDR3 is CASSQANSGEQFF. CDR3 nucleotides: TGTGCCAGCAGCCAAGCAAACAGCGGTGAGCAGTTCTTC.

V gene TRBV10-2 combines with J gene TRBJ2-7; D perhaps matches TRBD2 (7 bases). Germline CDR1 reads WSHSY; CDR2 reads SAAADI. CDR3 length equals 16 residues. V gave up 8 bases and J gave up 3 bases, with 23 bases separating them. CDR3 coding DNA: TGCGCCAGCTGCTGCCCTAGCGGAGGGGGGGACTACGAGCAGTACTTC. Its protein is CASCCPSGGGDYEQYF.

The DNA of the CDR3 is TGTGCCAGCAGTTTATCGGCGGCAGGGGGCTACGAGCAGTACTTC. Translation: CASSLSAAGGYEQYF. J is TRBJ2-7 and V is TRBV27; 7 bases align to TRBD1. CDR1 is MNHEY, CDR2 SMNVEV, per germline (reference sequence). Losses at the gene ends were 0 bases for V and 3 bases for J; bases not matched to a gene: 5. This CDR3 is 15 amino acids long.

The chain combines TRBV4-3 with TRBJ2-1, with 8 bases aligning to TRBD2. The CDR3 loop spans 16 amino acids. The germline V gene has CDR1 LGHNA and CDR2 YSLEER. J was trimmed by 1 base and V by 5 bases; bases with no gene match: 7. The CDR3 is CASSGGLVQSYNEQFF. In DNA form, the CDR3 reads TGCGCCAGCAGCGGGGGACTAGTTCAATCCTACAATGAGCAGTTCTTC.

The rearrangement links TRBV29-1 to TRBJ2-5, with TRBD2 matching over 11 bases. Germline CDR1 and CDR2: SQVTM and ANQGSEA. The CDR3 loop spans 12 amino acids. The ends lost 8 bases at V and 3 bases at J; junction bases unmatched: 2. Here the CDR3 DNA reads TGCAGCACTAGCGGGAGTGAAGAGACCCAGTACTTC. Protein: CSTSGSEETQYF.

V and J are TRBV6-1 and TRBJ2-7; D possibly corresponds to TRBD1 (5 bases). The CDR3 contains 14 residues. Germline V gene data show CDR1 as MNHNS and CDR2 as SASEGT. V was cut by 6 bases and J by 0 bases, with 12 bases left in between. In DNA form, the CDR3 reads TGTGCCAGCAGGCCCAGGGTTAGCTCCTACGAGCAGTACTTC. It translates to CASRPRVSSYEQYF.

This rearrangement joins TRBV5-4 to TRBJ2-3, with 7 bases that match TRBD2. Unmatched junction bases numbered 12, after V lost 7 bases and J lost 4 bases. Germline values: CDR1 SGHNT, CDR2 YYREEE (reference sequence). The length of the CDR3 is 15 residues. The CDR3 DNA reads as TGTGCCAGCGCCCGAGGCGGGGGATGGTCAGATACGCAGTATTTT. Residues: CASARGGGWSDTQYF.

The chain links TRBV10-3 to TRBJ2-7; the match to TRBD2 covers 15 bases. The CDR3 covers 17 residues. J gave up 0 bases and V 7 bases, and 7 bases lay outside the gene matches. Germline CDR1 is ENHRY and CDR2 is SYGVKD. The CDR3, as DNA: TGTGCCATCAACACCGGGACTAGCGGGAGGAGCTCCTACGAGCAGTACTTC. Amino acid sequence: CAINTGTSGRSSYEQYF.

V gene TRBV2 combines with J gene TRBJ2-1; 9 bases line up with TRBD2. The CDR3 is 14 amino acids. V shed 4 bases and J 7 bases; nucleotides not matched to a gene: 5. In germline, CDR1 is SNHLY, CDR2 FYNNEI. CDR3 protein: CASSGKTSGNEQFF. DNA of the CDR3: TGTGCCAGCAGTGGGAAGACTAGCGGTAATGAGCAGTTCTTC.

This sequence joins TRBV7-6 and TRBJ2-7; maybe TRBD1 (5 bases). V lost 3 bases and J lost 4, with 10 bases in between. CDR1 and CDR2 (germline): SGHVS, FNYEAQ. This CDR3 comprises 13 residues. In DNA, the CDR3 is TGTGCCAGCAGCTTGGGGCCTCAATACGAGCAGTACTTC. It is translated as CASSLGPQYEQYF. Based on the CDR3 plus reference TRBV7-6 and TRBJ2-7, the full variable domain is GAGVSQSPRYKVTKRGQDVALRCDPISGHVSLYWYRQALGQGPEFLTYFNYEAQQDKSGLPNDRFSAERPEGSISTLTIQRTEQRDSAMYRCASSLGPQYEQYFGPGTRLTVT.

V is TRBV28 and J is TRBJ2-7, with a tentative D call TRBD2 (6 bases). V was cut by 2 bases and J by 4 bases, with 15 bases left in between. The CDR3 totals 15 residues. Germline-derived CDR1 and CDR2 are MDHEN and SYDVKM. CDR3 region: CASSLLLAAEYEQYF. The CDR3 bases are TGTGCCAGCAGTTTACTTTTAGCGGCGGAGTACGAGCAGTACTTC. The complete variable domain, with remaining parts taken from reference TRBV28 and TRBJ2-7, reads DVKVTQSSRYLVKRTGEKVFLECVQDMDHENMFWYRQDPGLGLRLIYFSYDVKMKEKGDIPEGYSVSREKKERFSLILESASTNQTSMYLCASSLLLAAEYEQYFGPGTRLTVT.

J is TRBJ1-6 and V is TRBV6-4; 7 bases line up with TRBD1. J lost 7 bases, V lost 3 bases, and 3 bases had no gene match. Germline CDR1 MRHNA, CDR2 SNTAGT. The CDR3 consists of 14 residues. CDR3 protein: CASSESQGNSPLHF. CDR3 in DNA: TGTGCCAGCAGTGAATCACAGGGGAATTCACCCCTCCACTTT.

This chain links TRBV28 with TRBJ2-3; TRBD2 matches at 8 bases. The V segment lost 1 base and the J segment 5 bases; nucleotides outside the gene matches: 8. The CDR3 sequence is 16 residues long. Germline CDR1 reads MDHEN; CDR2 reads SYDVKM. This CDR3 is CASSLSTSVSQDTQYF. The DNA for the CDR3 is TGTGCCAGCAGTTTATCGACTAGCGTATCACAAGATACGCAGTATTTT.

This clone was recorded a few times. The CDR3 nucleotides are TGTGCCAGCAGGACTAGCGGGAGTATCTACAATGAGCAGTTCTTC. This encodes CASRTSGSIYNEQFF. This chain links TRBV27 with TRBJ2-1; 12 bases match TRBD2. Germline assignment: CDR1 MNHEY and CDR2 SMNVEV (reference sequence). CDR3 length: 15 amino acids. The J segment lost 3 bases and the V segment lost 6 bases, leaving 3 bases of the junction unmatched.

In its sample, this clone ranks as medium-sized (0.01 to 0.1%). The chain is built from TRBV9 and TRBJ1-1; 9 positions agree with TRBD1. The CDR3 totals 16 residues. Germline V CDR1 and CDR2: SGDLS, YYNGEE. With 1 base clipped from V and 4 bases from J, the junction kept 8 bases outside the gene matches. In nucleotides, the CDR3 is TGTGCCAGCAGCGTAACAGGGGGCGATATGACCACTGAAGCTTTCTTT. It encodes CASSVTGGDMTTEAFF.

The chain couples TRBV4-3 to TRBJ2-2, with TRBD2 identical over 13 bases. The CDR3 runs 16 residues. Unmatched junction bases numbered 5, after V lost 6 bases and J lost 4 bases. The germline gives CDR1 LGHNA, CDR2 YSLEER. The CDR3 loop reads CASSFGLAGATGELFF. Here the CDR3 DNA reads TGCGCCAGCAGTTTCGGACTAGCGGGAGCCACCGGGGAGCTGTTTTTT.